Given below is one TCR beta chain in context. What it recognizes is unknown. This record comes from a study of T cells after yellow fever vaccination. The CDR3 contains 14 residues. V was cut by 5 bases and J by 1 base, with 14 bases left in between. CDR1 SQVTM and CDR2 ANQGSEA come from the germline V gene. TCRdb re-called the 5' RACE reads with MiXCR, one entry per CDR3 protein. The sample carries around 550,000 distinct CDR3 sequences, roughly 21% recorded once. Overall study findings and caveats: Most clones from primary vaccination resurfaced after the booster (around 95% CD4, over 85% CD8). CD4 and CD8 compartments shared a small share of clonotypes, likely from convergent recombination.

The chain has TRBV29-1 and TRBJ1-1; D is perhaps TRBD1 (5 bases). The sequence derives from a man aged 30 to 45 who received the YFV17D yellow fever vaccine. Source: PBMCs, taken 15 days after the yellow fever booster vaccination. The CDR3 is CSVNKGLTNTEAFF. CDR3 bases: TGCAGCGTTAACAAGGGACTGACGAACACTGAAGCTTTCTTT.